Presented here are 20 T cell receptor beta chains from one specimen sequenced in a study of blood T cell repertoires in COVID-19. The data were produced by immunoSEQ multiplex PCR, yet TCRdb's version contains in-frame clones alone and is incomplete. The sample shows some 130,000 clones, about 86% of them seen only once. Source material: PBMCs or T cells enriched from blood (not recorded which). The receptors here all came from a woman aged 45-60 years who had recovered from COVID-19.

In this sample, this clone turned up once. The DNA of the CDR3 is TGTGCCAGCAGCTTAGGGGGCACCTACGAGCAGTACTTC. Translating gives CASSLGGTYEQYF. This chain joins TRBV11-2 and TRBJ2-7; a weak D match, TRBD1 (5 bases). V lost 1 base and J 2 bases, leaving 6 bases between the germline ends. The V gene's germline CDR1 is SGHAT and CDR2 FQNNGV. The CDR3 has 13 residues.

The gene calls are TRBV6-1 and TRBJ1-1; D possibly corresponds to TRBD1 (5 bases). V lost 2 bases and J lost 0, with 16 bases in between. CDR3 length: 17 amino acids. Per the germline V gene, CDR1 is MNHNS and CDR2 is SASEGT. The CDR3 sequence: CASSEIGGPGVNTEAFF. CDR3 sequence (DNA): TGTGCCAGCAGTGAAATCGGGGGTCCTGGGGTGAACACTGAAGCTTTCTTT.

This chain uses TRBV4-3 with TRBJ2-1; no clear D. Trimming removed 0 bases from V and 7 bases from J, with 10 bases in between. The CDR3 runs to 14 residues. Germline V gene lookup returns CDR1 LGHNA and CDR2 YSLEER. CDR3 in amino acids: CASSQDSRVNEQFF. The DNA for the CDR3 is TGCGCCAGCAGCCAAGATTCTCGGGTGAATGAGCAGTTCTTC.

J is TRBJ1-1 and V is TRBV7-2; D gene unclear. V dropped 5 bases and J dropped 4 bases, with 11 bases sitting between them. The CDR3 is made up of 13 amino acids. Germline V gene lookup returns CDR1 SGHTA and CDR2 FQGNSA. CDR3 sequence: CASSTAGGTEAFF. CDR3 in DNA: TGTGCCAGCAGCACCGCGGGCGGCACTGAAGCTTTCTTT.

The chain is built from TRBV11-1 and TRBJ2-2, with TRBD1 matching 9 bases. The germline V gene has CDR1 SGHAT and CDR2 FQDESV (reference sequence). The CDR3 sequence is 14 residues long. V dropped 2 bases and J dropped 7; count of bases not matched to a gene: 2. CDR3 in DNA: TGTGCCAGCAGCTTAAGACAGGGGGTCGGGGAGCTGTTTTTT. As protein: CASSLRQGVGELFF.

V and J are TRBV2 and TRBJ1-5; no reliable D call. Germline CDR1 is SNHLY and CDR2 is FYNNEI. The V end was cut by 3 bases, the J end by 6 bases, with 9 bases between. CDR3 length: 13 residues. CDR3 in amino acids: CASSDRGAQPQHF. The CDR3 nucleotides are TGTGCCAGCAGTGACCGGGGAGCTCAGCCCCAGCATTTT.

The chain uses TRBV27 and TRBJ2-2; D not resolved. The CDR3 is 17 residues long. Trimming took 7 bases from V and 3 from J, leaving 21 bases between them. CDR1 is MNHEY and CDR2 is SMNVEV in the germline V gene (reference sequence). The CDR3 is CASTVGFDNGYTGELFF. CDR3 DNA: TGTGCCAGCACCGTCGGCTTCGACAATGGCTACACCGGGGAGCTGTTTTTT.

This chain uses TRBV5-8 with TRBJ1-2; D is unresolved. Trimming removed 3 bases from V and 14 bases from J, with 29 bases in between. This CDR3 region has 16 residues. Germline CDR1 SGHTS, CDR2 YDEGEE. CDR3 sequence (DNA): TGTGCCAGCAGCTCTTCGTATTTTCCCCTGACTCGGGTGTGGACCTTC. This translates into CASSSSYFPLTRVWTF.

The V and J genes are TRBV5-1 and TRBJ1-1; D is uncertain. The CDR3 has 13 residues. Trimming removed 2 bases at V and 7 bases at J, with 12 bases between. Germline V gives CDR1 SGHRS, CDR2 YFSETQ. CDR3 sequence: CASSLSGDGEAFF. In nucleotides, the CDR3 is TGCGCCAGCAGCTTATCCGGGGATGGTGAAGCTTTCTTT.

This chain connects TRBV19 to TRBJ1-2; 8 bases are shared with TRBD1. Germline trimming cut 5 bases from V and 4 bases from J; bases unmatched to any gene: 6. CDR3 length: 14 amino acids. Germline CDR1 is LNHDA and CDR2 is SQIVND (reference sequence). The CDR3: CASSPRTGGYGYTF. The CDR3, as DNA: TGTGCCAGTAGTCCACGCACAGGGGGCTATGGCTACACCTTC.

This chain joins TRBV6-1 and TRBJ2-5; perhaps TRBD2 as D (5 bases). The CDR3 is 12 amino acids. Trimming removed 2 bases from V and 7 bases from J, with 8 bases in between. Germline CDR1 and CDR2: MNHNS and SASEGT. CDR3 residues: CASSESGGTQYF. The CDR3 region has the DNA TGTGCCAGCAGTGAAAGCGGAGGGACCCAGTACTTC.

This chain connects TRBV7-8 to TRBJ2-7; TRBD1 matches at 8 bases. J lost 2 bases, V lost 5 bases, and 11 bases had no gene match. This CDR3 contains 16 residues. Germline loops: CDR1 SGHVS, CDR2 FQNEAQ. The CDR3 region has the DNA TGTGCCAGCAGCCACTGGACAGGGAGTAGGGCCTACGAGCAGTACTTC. Protein sequence: CASSHWTGSRAYEQYF.

The rearrangement links TRBV12-3 or TRBV12-4 to TRBJ1-1, with a tentative D call TRBD1 (6 bases). V lost 5 bases and J 6 bases, leaving 10 bases between the germline ends. The CDR3 sequence is 12 residues long. CDR3 in DNA: TGTGCCAGCAGTCCAGGGGTCGCTGAAGCTTTCTTT. It yields the protein CASSPGVAEAFF.

The rearrangement links TRBV5-8 to TRBJ2-1; 7 bases line up with TRBD2. J gave up 12 bases and V 0 bases, and 3 bases lay outside the gene matches. This CDR3 has 12 residues. Germline-derived CDR1 and CDR2 are SGHTS and YDEGEE. DNA of the CDR3: TGTGCCAGCAGCTTGGGCGGGGGAGCGCAGTTCTTC. Its protein product is CASSLGGGAQFF.

The CDR3 reads CASSSQGPRETQYF. The CDR3 DNA follows: TGTGCCAGCTCATCTCAGGGCCCCCGAGAGACCCAGTACTTC. V usage is TRBV18 and J usage is TRBJ2-5; tentative D call: TRBD1 (5 bases). The length of the CDR3 is 14 residues. The V and J ends lost 5 bases and 4 bases respectively, with 14 bases between them. The germline CDR1 and CDR2 sequences are KGHSH and LQKENI.

CDR3 nucleotide sequence: TGCAGCGTTGAGGACAGACCTGGAAACACCATATATTTT. This translates into CSVEDRPGNTIYF. The genes are TRBV29-1 and TRBJ1-3, with D possibly matching TRBD1 (6 bases). CDR1 is SQVTM and CDR2 is ANQGSEA in the germline V gene. Deletions cut 3 bases from V and 2 bases from J, with 8 bases between. The CDR3 contains 13 residues.

The chain joins TRBV30 to TRBJ1-6; 7 positions match TRBD1. The CDR3 length is 16 residues. V lost 4 bases and J lost 8; bases outside the gene matches: 14. Germline V gene lookup returns CDR1 GTSNPN and CDR2 SVGIG (reference sequence). CDR3: CAWTTGAGGVDSPLHF. The CDR3, as DNA: TGTGCCTGGACAACAGGGGCGGGGGGGGTGGATTCACCCCTCCACTTT.

The V gene is TRBV24-1, the J gene TRBJ2-2, with TRBD2 as a possible D gene (6 bases). Looked up from germline, CDR1 is KGHDR and CDR2 is SFDVKD. Trimming left V 5 bases short and J 3 bases short, with 15 bases between. The length of the CDR3 is 16 residues. CDR3 sequence: CATSVGGERDTGELFF. The CDR3 DNA sequence: TGTGCCACCAGTGTGGGCGGGGAACGCGACACCGGGGAGCTGTTTTTT.

The chain links TRBV2 to TRBJ2-7, with TRBD1 matching over 9 bases. Losses at the gene ends were 0 bases for V and 1 base for J; bases not matched to a gene: 10. Germline loops: CDR1 SNHLY, CDR2 FYNNEI. This CDR3 region has 18 residues. CDR3 nucleotides: TGTGCCAGCAGTGAAGCTGGGGACAGGGAGGACTTATCCTACGAGCAGTACTTC. Translation: CASSEAGDREDLSYEQYF.

V usage is TRBV25-1 and J usage is TRBJ1-2, with D possibly matching TRBD1 (6 bases). The germline V gene encodes CDR1 MGHDK and CDR2 SYGVNS. The CDR3 spans 14 residues. The V gene lost 6 bases and the J gene lost 0 bases, with 11 bases spanning the gap. The DNA for the CDR3 is TGTGCCAGCAGGGGGGACACGTCTAACTATGGCTACACCTTC. The encoded protein is CASRGDTSNYGYTF.